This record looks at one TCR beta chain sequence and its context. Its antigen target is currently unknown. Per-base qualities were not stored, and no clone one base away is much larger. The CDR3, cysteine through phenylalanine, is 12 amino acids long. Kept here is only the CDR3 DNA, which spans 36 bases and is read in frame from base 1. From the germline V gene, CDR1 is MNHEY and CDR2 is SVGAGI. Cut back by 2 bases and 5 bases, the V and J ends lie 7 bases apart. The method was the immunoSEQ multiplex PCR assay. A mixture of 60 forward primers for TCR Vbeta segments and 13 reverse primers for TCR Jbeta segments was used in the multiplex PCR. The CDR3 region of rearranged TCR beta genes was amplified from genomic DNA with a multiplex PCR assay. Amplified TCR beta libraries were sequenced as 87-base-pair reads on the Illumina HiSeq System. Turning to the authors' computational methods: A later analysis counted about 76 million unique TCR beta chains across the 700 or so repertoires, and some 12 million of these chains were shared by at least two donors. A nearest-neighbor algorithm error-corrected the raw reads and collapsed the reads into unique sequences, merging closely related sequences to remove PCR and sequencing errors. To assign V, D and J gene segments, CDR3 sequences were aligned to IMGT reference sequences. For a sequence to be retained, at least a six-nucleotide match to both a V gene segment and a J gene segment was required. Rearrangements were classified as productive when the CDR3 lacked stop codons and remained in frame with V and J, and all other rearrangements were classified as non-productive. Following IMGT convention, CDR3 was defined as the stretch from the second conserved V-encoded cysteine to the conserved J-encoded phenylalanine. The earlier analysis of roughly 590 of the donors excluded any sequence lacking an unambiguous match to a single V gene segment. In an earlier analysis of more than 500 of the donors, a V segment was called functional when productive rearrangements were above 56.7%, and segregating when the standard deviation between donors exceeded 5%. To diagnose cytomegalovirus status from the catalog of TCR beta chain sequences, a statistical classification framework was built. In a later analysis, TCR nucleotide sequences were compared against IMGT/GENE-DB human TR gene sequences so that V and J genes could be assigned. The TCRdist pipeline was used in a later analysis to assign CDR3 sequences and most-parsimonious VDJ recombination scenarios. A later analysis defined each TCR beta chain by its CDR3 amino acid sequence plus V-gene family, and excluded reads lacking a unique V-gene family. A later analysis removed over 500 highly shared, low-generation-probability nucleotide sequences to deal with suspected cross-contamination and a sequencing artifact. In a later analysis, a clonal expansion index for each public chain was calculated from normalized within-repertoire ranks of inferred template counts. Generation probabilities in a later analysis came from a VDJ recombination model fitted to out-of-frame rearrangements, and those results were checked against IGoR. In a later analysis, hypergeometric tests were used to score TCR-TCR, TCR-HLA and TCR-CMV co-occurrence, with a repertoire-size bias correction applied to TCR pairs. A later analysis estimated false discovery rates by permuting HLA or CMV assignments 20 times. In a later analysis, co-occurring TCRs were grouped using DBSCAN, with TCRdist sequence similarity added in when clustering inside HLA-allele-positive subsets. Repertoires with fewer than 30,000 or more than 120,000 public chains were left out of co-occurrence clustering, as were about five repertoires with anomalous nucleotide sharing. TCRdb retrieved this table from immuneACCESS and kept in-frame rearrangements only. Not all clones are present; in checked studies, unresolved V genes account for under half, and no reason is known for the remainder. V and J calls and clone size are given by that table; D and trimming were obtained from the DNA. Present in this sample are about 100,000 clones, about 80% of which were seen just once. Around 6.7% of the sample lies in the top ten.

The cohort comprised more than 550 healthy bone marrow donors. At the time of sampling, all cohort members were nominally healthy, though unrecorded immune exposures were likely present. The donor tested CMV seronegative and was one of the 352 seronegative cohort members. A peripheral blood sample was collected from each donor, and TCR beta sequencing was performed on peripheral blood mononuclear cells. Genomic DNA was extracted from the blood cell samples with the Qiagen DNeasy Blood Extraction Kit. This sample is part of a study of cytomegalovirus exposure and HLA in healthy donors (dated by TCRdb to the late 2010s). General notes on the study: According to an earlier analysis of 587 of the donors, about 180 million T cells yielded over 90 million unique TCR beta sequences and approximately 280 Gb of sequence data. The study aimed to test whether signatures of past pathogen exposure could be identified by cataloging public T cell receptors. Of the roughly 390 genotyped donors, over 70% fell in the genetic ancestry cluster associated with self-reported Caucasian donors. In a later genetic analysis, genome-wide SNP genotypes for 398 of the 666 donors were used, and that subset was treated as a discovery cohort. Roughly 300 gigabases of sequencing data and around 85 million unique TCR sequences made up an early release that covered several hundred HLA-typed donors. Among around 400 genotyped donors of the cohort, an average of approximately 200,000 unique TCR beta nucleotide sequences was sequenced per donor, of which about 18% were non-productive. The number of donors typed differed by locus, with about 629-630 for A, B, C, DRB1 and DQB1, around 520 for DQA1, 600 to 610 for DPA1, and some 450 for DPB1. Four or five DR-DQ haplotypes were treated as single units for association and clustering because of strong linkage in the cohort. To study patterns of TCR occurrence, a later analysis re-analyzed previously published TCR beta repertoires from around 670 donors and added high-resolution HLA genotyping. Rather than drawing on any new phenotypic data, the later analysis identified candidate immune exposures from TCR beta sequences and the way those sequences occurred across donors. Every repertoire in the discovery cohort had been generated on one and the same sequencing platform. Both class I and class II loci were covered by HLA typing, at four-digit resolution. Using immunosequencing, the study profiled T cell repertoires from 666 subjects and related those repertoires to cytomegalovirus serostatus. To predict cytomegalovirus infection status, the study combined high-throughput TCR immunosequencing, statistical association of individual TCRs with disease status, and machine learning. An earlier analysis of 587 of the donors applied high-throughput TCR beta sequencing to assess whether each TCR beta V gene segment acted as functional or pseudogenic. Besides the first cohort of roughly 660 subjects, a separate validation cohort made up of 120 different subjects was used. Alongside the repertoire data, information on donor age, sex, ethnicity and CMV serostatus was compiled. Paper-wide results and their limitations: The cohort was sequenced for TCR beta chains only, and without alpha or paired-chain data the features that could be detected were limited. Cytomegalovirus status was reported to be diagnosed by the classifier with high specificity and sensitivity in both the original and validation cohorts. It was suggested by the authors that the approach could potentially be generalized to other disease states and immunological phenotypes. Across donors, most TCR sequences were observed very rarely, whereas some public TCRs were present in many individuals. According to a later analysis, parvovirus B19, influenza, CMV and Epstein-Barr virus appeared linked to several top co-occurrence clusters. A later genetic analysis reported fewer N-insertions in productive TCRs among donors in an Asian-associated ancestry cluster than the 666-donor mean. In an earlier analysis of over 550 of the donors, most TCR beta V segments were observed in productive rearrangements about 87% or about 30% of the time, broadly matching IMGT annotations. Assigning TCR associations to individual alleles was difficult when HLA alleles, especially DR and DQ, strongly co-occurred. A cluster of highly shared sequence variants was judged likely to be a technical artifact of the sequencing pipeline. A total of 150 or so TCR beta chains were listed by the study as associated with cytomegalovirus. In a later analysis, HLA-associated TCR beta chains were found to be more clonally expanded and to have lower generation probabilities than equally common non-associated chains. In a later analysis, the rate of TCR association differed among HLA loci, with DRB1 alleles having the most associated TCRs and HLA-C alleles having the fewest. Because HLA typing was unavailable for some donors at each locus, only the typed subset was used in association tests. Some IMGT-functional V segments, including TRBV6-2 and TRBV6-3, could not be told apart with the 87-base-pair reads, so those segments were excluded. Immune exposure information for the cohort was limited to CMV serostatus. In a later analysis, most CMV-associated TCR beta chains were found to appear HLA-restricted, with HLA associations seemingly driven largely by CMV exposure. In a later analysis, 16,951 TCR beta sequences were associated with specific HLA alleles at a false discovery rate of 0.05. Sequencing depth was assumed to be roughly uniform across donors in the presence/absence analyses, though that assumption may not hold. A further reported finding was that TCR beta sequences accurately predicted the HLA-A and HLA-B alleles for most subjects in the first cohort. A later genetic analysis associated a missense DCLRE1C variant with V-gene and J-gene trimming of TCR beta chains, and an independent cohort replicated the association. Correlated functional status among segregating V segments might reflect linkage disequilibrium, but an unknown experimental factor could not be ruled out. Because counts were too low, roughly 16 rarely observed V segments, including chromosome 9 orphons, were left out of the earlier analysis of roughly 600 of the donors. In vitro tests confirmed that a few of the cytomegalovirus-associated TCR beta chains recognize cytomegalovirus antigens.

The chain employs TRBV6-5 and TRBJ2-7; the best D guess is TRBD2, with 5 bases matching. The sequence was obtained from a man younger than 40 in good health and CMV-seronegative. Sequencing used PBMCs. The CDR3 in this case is CASSYEGNEQYF. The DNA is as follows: TGTGCCAGCAGTTACGAGGGAAACGAGCAGTACTTC.